The 18 T cell receptor beta chains below all came from one sample that was sequenced in a study of cytomegalovirus exposure and HLA in healthy donors. Primers for the PCR totalled 60 Vbeta and 13 Jbeta. The method was immunoSEQ multiplex PCR; TCRdb's version includes in-frame clones alone and lacks a portion of them. The sample shows over 120,000 clones, approximately 80% of them seen only once. The sequencing sample was made of PBMCs. Receptors originate from a man aged 50 or older in good health and CMV-seronegative.

In this sample, this clone turned up once. J is TRBJ2-5 and V is TRBV5-6; TRBD1 is a possible D gene (5 bases). The last part of the DNA fits TRBJ2-7 better; the J call may be wrong. The CDR3 length is 14 residues. Germline CDR1 SGHDT, CDR2 YYEEEE. The CDR3 sequence: CASSPWTSANEQYF. The CDR3 nucleotides read TGTGCCAGCAGCCCCTGGACATCCGCGAACGAGCAGTACTTC.

This chain joins TRBV9 and TRBJ2-3, with 11 bases identical to TRBD1. Germline V gene sequence: CDR1 SGDLS, CDR2 YYNGEE. The CDR3 totals 14 residues. The V and J ends lost 6 bases and 6 bases, in that order; junction bases with no gene match: 6. Here the CDR3 reads CASTRTGGPDTQYF. CDR3 in DNA: TGTGCCAGCACCCGGACAGGGGGCCCGGATACGCAGTATTTT.

This chain connects TRBV2 to TRBJ1-5, with D tentatively TRBD1 (5 bases). The CDR3 spans 15 residues. V was trimmed by 2 bases and J by 3 bases, leaving 11 bases between them. Germline CDR1 is SNHLY and CDR2 is FYNNEI. The CDR3 DNA follows: TGTGCCAGCAGTGAATCGGGGGTATCCAATCAGCCCCAGCATTTT. Translating it yields CASSESGVSNQPQHF.

The CDR3 loop is CASSPRLAGQETQYF. CDR3 in DNA: TGTGCCAGCAGCCCCCGACTAGCGGGCCAAGAGACCCAGTACTTC. The rearrangement joins TRBV5-4 to TRBJ2-5; 10 bases are a match to TRBD2. Germline V gene sequence: CDR1 SGHNT, CDR2 YYREEE (reference sequence). The CDR3 loop spans 15 amino acids. The V gene end was trimmed by 4 bases and the J gene end by 1 base; junction bases not matched to a gene: 4.

This clone was seen only a few times. The chain has TRBV6-6 and TRBJ2-1; TRBD2 agrees at 10 bases. The germline CDR1 and CDR2 sequences are MNHNY and SVGAGI (reference sequence). V lost 5 bases, J lost 3 bases, and 7 bases stayed unmatched. The length of the CDR3 is 16 residues. In DNA form, the CDR3 reads TGTGCCAGCAGTACGACTAGCGGGTACCTCTACAATGAGCAGTTCTTC. Translation gives CASSTTSGYLYNEQFF.

The chain couples TRBV2 to TRBJ2-2; D uncertain. CDR3 length: 12 residues. Trimming took off 6 bases at V and 5 bases at J, with 7 bases between the two ends. The germline V gene encodes CDR1 SNHLY and CDR2 FYNNEI. The CDR3 here is CASSIETGELFF. The CDR3 DNA sequence: TGTGCCAGCAGCATAGAAACCGGGGAGCTGTTTTTT.

The chain recombines TRBV19 with TRBJ2-1; 12 positions match TRBD2. Per germline, CDR1 LNHDA and CDR2 SQIVND (reference sequence). The V segment lost 1 base and the J segment 10 bases; nucleotides outside the gene matches: 8. The CDR3 sequence is 16 residues long. CDR3 in amino acids: CASSIGATSGRKEQFF. In DNA form, the CDR3 reads TGTGCCAGTAGTATAGGGGCGACTAGCGGGAGAAAGGAGCAGTTCTTC.

J is TRBJ1-4 and V is TRBV4-1; D is unclear. Germline V lookup: CDR1 MGHRA, CDR2 YSYEKL. The CDR3 length is 15 residues. V was shortened by 2 bases and J by 1 base, with 8 bases between the two germline ends. CDR3 nucleotides: TGCGCCAGCAGCCAATATTCAGGAACTAATGAAAAACTGTTTTTT. It specifies CASSQYSGTNEKLFF.

Notes on this clone: The same CDR3 can be traced to other DNA sequences in this sample. This chain connects TRBV5-4 to TRBJ2-4, with D perhaps matching TRBD2 (6 bases). V was trimmed by 2 bases and J by 0 bases, leaving 6 bases between them. CDR3 length: 14 amino acids. Germline V gene data show CDR1 as SGHNT and CDR2 as YYREEE (reference sequence). This chain's CDR3 is CASSLAGAKNIQYF. DNA for the CDR3: TGTGCCAGCAGCTTAGCGGGAGCCAAAAACATTCAGTACTTC. The full variable domain, its missing parts supplied by reference TRBV5-4 and TRBJ2-4, is ETGVTQSPTHLIKTRGQQVTLRCSSQSGHNTVSWYQQALGQGPQFIFQYYREEENGRGNFPPRFSGLQFPNYSSELNVNALELDDSALYLCASSLAGAKNIQYFGAGTRLSVL.

The CDR3 DNA reads TGCGCCAGCAGCTCCCGACTAGCGGGGGGCAATGAGCAGTTCTTC. The encoded protein is CASSSRLAGGNEQFF. The chain carries TRBV5-1 and TRBJ2-1; 13 bases agree with TRBD2. Germline assignment: CDR1 SGHRS and CDR2 YFSETQ. The CDR3 is made up of 15 amino acids. V was pared by 3 bases and J by 6 bases, with 3 bases of the junction left unmatched.

The J gene is TRBJ1-4, the V gene TRBV30; weak D call: TRBD1 (5 bases). The CDR3 contains 17 residues. Germline-derived CDR1 and CDR2 are GTSNPN and SVGIG (reference sequence). V was shortened by 3 bases and J by 5 bases, with 22 bases between the two germline ends. As DNA, the CDR3 is TGTGCCTGGAGGAGATACCCAGCATTATCAGGGAATGAAAAACTGTTTTTT. Protein: CAWRRYPALSGNEKLFF.

The chain has TRBV5-6 and TRBJ2-7; 7 bases agree with TRBD1. This CDR3 has 15 residues. V trimming: 3 bases; J trimming: 3 bases; junction bases outside the gene matches: 9. Germline CDR1 and CDR2: SGHDT and YYEEEE. The CDR3 is CASSSTAAGGYEQYF. The CDR3 DNA follows: TGTGCCAGCAGCTCCACGGCCGCAGGGGGCTACGAGCAGTACTTC.

The V call is TRBV6-1, the J call TRBJ2-3, with D possibly being TRBD2 (5 bases). The V end was cut by 2 bases, the J end by 4 bases, with 16 bases between. This CDR3 region has 16 residues. CDR1 and CDR2 from the germline V gene are MNHNS and SASEGT. The DNA of the CDR3 is TGTGCCAGCAGTGAAAGGGTCAGCGGCCCCCCAGATACGCAGTATTTT. Translation gives CASSERVSGPPDTQYF.

The chain is built from TRBV4-2 and TRBJ2-7; TRBD2 matches at 7 bases. The J segment lost 2 bases and the V segment lost 0 bases, leaving 10 bases of the junction unmatched. Germline lookup yields CDR1 LGHNA and CDR2 YNFKEQ. This CDR3 region has 17 residues. The CDR3 DNA follows: TGTGCCAGCAGCCAAGAGGAGGGATCGGGGGGAACCTACGAGCAGTACTTC. Amino acids: CASSQEEGSGGTYEQYF.

This clone showed up just once. The DNA for the CDR3 is TGTGCCAGCAGTGAACCGGGTCCCGTCCTGACTTTC. This encodes CASSEPGPVLTF. J is TRBJ2-6 and V is TRBV2; D remains unclear. V was cut by 2 bases and J by 12 bases, with 8 bases left in between. Per the germline V gene, CDR1 is SNHLY and CDR2 is FYNNEI. This CDR3 has 12 amino acids. Full variable domain (remainder filled in from reference TRBV2 and TRBJ2-6): EPEVTQTPSHQVTQMGQEVILRCVPISNHLYFYWYRQILGQKVEFLVSFYNNEISEKSEIFDDQFSVERPDGSNFTLKIRSTKLEDSAMYFCASSEPGPVLTFGAGSRLTVL.

This clone was recorded once. The CDR3 sequence is CSASSGQQKYF. The CDR3 nucleotides are TGCAGTGCTAGTTCGGGACAGCAAAAGTACTTC. The chain combines TRBV20-1 with TRBJ2-7; TRBD1 matches 7 bases. Trimming took 3 bases from V and 11 from J; bases not matched to a gene: 7. CDR3 length equals 11 residues. CDR1 is DFQATT, CDR2 SNEGSKA, per germline (reference sequence).

The chain carries TRBV6-5 and TRBJ2-5; D call uncertain. Germline V gene lookup returns CDR1 MNHEY and CDR2 SVGAGI. The ends were cut back, 2 bases at V and 3 bases at J, with 4 bases in the middle. The CDR3 spans 12 residues. In DNA form, the CDR3 reads TGTGCCAGCAGTTACCCGGAAGAGACCCAGTACTTC. This encodes CASSYPEETQYF.

This clone was observed a single time. The chain couples TRBV19 to TRBJ2-6; no firm D call. Trimming removed 3 bases from V and 2 bases from J, with 14 bases in between. The CDR3 contains 17 residues. CDR1 is LNHDA, CDR2 SQIVND, per germline (reference sequence). CDR3 nucleotide sequence: TGTGCCAGTAGTATTTCCGGGTCCATGCCTGGGGCCAACGTCCTGACTTTC. This encodes CASSISGSMPGANVLTF.